A single sample gave rise to the 3 T cell receptor beta chains below, sequenced in a study of blood T cell repertoires in COVID-19 (dated by TCRdb to about 2020). Receptors were amplified or captured by the immunoSEQ multiplex PCR assay. As stored in TCRdb, this immuneACCESS dataset retains in-frame rearrangements with V and J assigned. A fraction of the clones does not appear; measured against another copy, unresolved V genes explain less than half of the discrepancy, and the remainder lacks a known reason. The sample includes about 480,000 clones, with 70% to 90% observed a single time. Around 13% of the sample is taken by the ten largest. The sequencing input was peripheral blood. Receptors originate from a woman between 50 and 59 years old with COVID-19, enrolled during active disease.

The rearrangement joins TRBV5-4 to TRBJ2-2, with 9 bases matching TRBD1. V shed 3 bases and J 5 bases; nucleotides not matched to a gene: 8. The germline V gene has CDR1 SGHNT and CDR2 YYREEE (reference sequence). The CDR3 sequence is 16 residues long. The CDR3 DNA reads TGTGCCAGCAGCTGGGACAGGGCGGGAAGAACCGGGGAGCTGTTTTTT. This codes for CASSWDRAGRTGELFF.

V usage is TRBV5-1 and J usage is TRBJ1-1; 8 nucleotides agree with TRBD1. The J segment lost 8 bases and the V segment lost 5 bases, leaving 5 bases of the junction unmatched. The germline V gene has CDR1 SGHRS and CDR2 YFSETQ. This CDR3 spans 12 amino acids. CDR3 in DNA: TGCGCCAGCAGGGGGACAGGTGGAGAAGCTTTCTTT. Translated: CASRGTGGEAFF.

This rearrangement joins TRBV9 to TRBJ1-1, with 9 bases that match TRBD1. CDR3 length: 15 amino acids. Germline CDR1 is SGDLS and CDR2 is YYNGEE. The J segment lost 1 base and the V segment lost 4 bases, leaving 5 bases of the junction unmatched. CDR3 bases: TGTGCCAGCAGCTTGACAGGGGGATCGAACACTGAAGCTTTCTTT. Its protein is CASSLTGGSNTEAFF.